Below are 3 T cell receptor beta chains sequenced from a single sample in a study of T cell responses to AZD1222 COVID-19 vaccine. Sequenced by immunoSEQ multiplex PCR; TCRdb stores in-frame clones only, minus some. The table has approximately 140,000 clones, approximately 91% seen once; the top ten hold about 3.8%. Sequencing was performed on peripheral blood, taken 28 days after the second AZD1222 dose. The receptors come from an adult who received the AZD1222 COVID-19 vaccine.

V and J are TRBV7-2 and TRBJ1-1; the match to TRBD1 covers 8 bases. Germline CDR1 SGHTA, CDR2 FQGNSA. J gave up 2 bases and V 1 base, and 6 bases lay outside the gene matches. The CDR3 is 16 amino acids. The DNA for the CDR3 is TGTGCCAGCAGCTTAGGGACAGGGTATGGAAACACTGAAGCTTTCTTT. Its protein product is CASSLGTGYGNTEAFF.

This rearrangement joins TRBV18 to TRBJ1-5, with no clear D. Per the germline V gene, CDR1 is KGHSH and CDR2 is LQKENI. CDR3 length: 17 amino acids. The V and J ends lost 2 bases and 2 bases respectively, with 16 bases between them. CDR3 nucleotides: TGTGCCAGCTCACCATTCCGAAGGGAAGTGGGCAATCAGCCCCAGCATTTT. It encodes CASSPFRREVGNQPQHF.

This clone was detected once. V is TRBV18 and J is TRBJ2-1; no firm D call. This CDR3 is built from 17 residues. The V end lost 3 bases, the J end lost 2 bases, and 17 bases lay between the germline ends. From germline, CDR1 is KGHSH and CDR2 LQKENI. CDR3 nucleotides: TGTGCCAGCTCACCGGCGATGGCAAGCGCGACCTACAATGAGCAGTTCTTC. Its protein is CASSPAMASATYNEQFF.